This paragraph reports one T cell receptor (beta chain). Its antigen is still unknown. About 200 ng DNA, around 30,000 T cell genomes, went into each sorted-subset replicate PCR. Data came from immunoSEQ multiplex PCR; TCRdb stores just in-frame clones and leaves some out. The data hold approximately 640,000 clones, with approximately 75% observed a single time. The data are from a study of shared clonotypes between healthy human individuals. Whole-study findings and limits: Investigators collected only blood, and repertoires in tissues likely differ. The rarefaction results pointed to incomplete sorted-subset sequencing despite large depth.

V shed 9 bases and J shed 1 base, with 13 bases lying between them. From germline, CDR1 is SNHLY and CDR2 FYNNEI. The CDR3 covers 14 residues. The rearrangement links TRBV2 to TRBJ1-3, with unresolved D. The TCR was taken from a woman under 40 in good health. Sequencing was done on a sample of memory CD4+ T cells sorted from blood. Subset defined: CD45RA-negative fraction. CDR3 protein: CASPGPPSGNTIYF. DNA for the CDR3: TGTGCCAGTCCAGGCCCACCATCTGGAAACACCATATATTTT. The variable domain in full, completed from reference TRBV2 and TRBJ1-3, reads EPEVTQTPSHQVTQMGQEVILRCVPISNHLYFYWYRQILGQKVEFLVSFYNNEISEKSEIFDDQFSVERPDGSNFTLKIRSTKLEDSAMYFCASPGPPSGNTIYFGEGSWLTVV.